This record covers a single T cell receptor (beta chain). Its antigen remains undetermined. Base qualities are not provided; no much larger clone lies one nucleotide away. TCRbeta CDR3 regions were amplified from genomic DNA by means of the immunoSEQ Assay, a bias-controlled multiplex PCR. Per the source publication's procedure: The number of nucleated cells in each sample was estimated from the amplification of reference gene primers within the assay. To quantify the absolute abundance of each unique TCRbeta CDR3 rearrangement, sequence reads were collapsed and filtered. For each sample, productive Simpson clonality was calculated as the square root of Simpson's diversity index across productive rearrangements. TCRdb limited this immuneACCESS table to in-frame rearrangements with V and J called. A share of clones is missing; checked studies link under half to unresolved V genes, and the rest is unexplained. Clonal size and the V and J genes are those of that table, whereas D and trimming came from the DNA. The sample includes more than 70,000 clones, with around nine tenths observed a single time. 4.5% to 6% of the sample lies in the top ten.

V drops 3 bases and J drops 0 bases, leaving 15 bases in between. The CDR3 measures 17 amino acids from cysteine to phenylalanine. CDR3 DNA is the only sequence kept; it has 51 bases, read in frame from the first base. As encoded in the germline V gene, CDR1 is KGHSH while CDR2 is LQKENI. This sample was included in a study of blood T cell repertoires in COVID-19 (dated by TCRdb to between 2020 and 2021). With respect to the entire study: Collaborator samples came from the United States, Italy and Spain and covered acute and convalescent phases of COVID-19. A freely available public database, intended as a resource for researchers studying the immune response to SARS-CoV-2, is where the repertoires were released. Where HLA class I and class II types were available, the types were taken from metadata supplied by the sample provider, not from assay-based typing. Samples were obtained from the ongoing ImmuneRACE study (first 160 participants) and from approximately 1,200 subjects provided by 6 global collaborators. Sample metadata almost always included a de-identified subject ID, COVID-19 status, age in years and sex. Subjects who had been exposed to COVID-19, were actively infected with it, or had recovered from it provided the deeply sampled blood TCRbeta repertoires that made up the dataset. The prospective study material was composed of cDNA or gDNA derived from T cells, B-cell-depleted T cells, or PBMCs. Overall results and qualifications from the work: How much clinical and demographic metadata was included differed by source and by participant, and the metadata was provided uncurated.

Each collaborating institution followed its own protocols to collect whole blood in K2EDTA tubes. For TCRbeta analysis, collaborators shipped samples as frozen whole blood, isolated PBMCs, or DNA extracted from either of those sample types. The clonotype originates from a man aged 45-65 years with active or convalescent COVID-19. Sequenced sample: peripheral blood. The chain is assembled from TRBV18 and TRBJ1-5; a tentative D match to TRBD1 spans 5 bases. The bases are TGTGCCAGCTCACCGACCGACAGTACCTATAGCAATCAGCCCCAGCATTTT. It translates as CASSPTDSTYSNQPQHF.